The entry below describes one T cell receptor (beta chain). There is no known antigen for this receptor. The record has no base qualities; no much larger clone is one base away. CDR1 and CDR2 are drawn from the germline V gene (reference sequence): MNHEY, SMNVEV. The CDR3 holds 15 amino acids from the cysteine to the phenylalanine. CDR3 DNA is the only sequence kept; it has 45 bases, read in frame from the first base. Deletion took 5 bases off V and 0 bases off J, with a span of 11 bases between the germline ends. Patients with autoimmune disease history or receiving systemic immunosuppression were excluded from the trial. Peripheral blood for TCR sequencing was collected from all dose cohorts at baseline, on cycle 4 day 1, and on cycle 7 day 1. Samples came from an open-label, multicenter, first-in-human phase I dose-escalation trial of ivuxolimab. Adults with locally advanced or metastatic head and neck squamous cell, hepatocellular, melanoma or renal cell carcinoma were enrolled in the trial. Before TCR sequencing, CD4+ T cells and CD8+ T cells from peripheral blood were sorted into separate populations.

The sample comes from a study of OX40 agonist ivuxolimab in advanced cancers. The study in broad terms: Ivuxolimab, which targeted the costimulatory receptor OX40 (CD134), was an agonistic, fully human IgG2 monoclonal antibody. Among the 52 dose-escalation patients, about 19 had hepatocellular carcinoma, 15 melanoma, 9 renal cell carcinoma and 9 head and neck cancer. The purpose of peripheral TCRbeta sequencing was to test whether ivuxolimab changed TCR sequence diversity and led to clonal T-cell expansion. Intravenous ivuxolimab was administered to patients every 2 weeks at six dose levels: 0.01, 0.1, 0.3, 1.5, 3 and 10 mg/kg. The paper covers the monotherapy dose-escalation part of the phase I ivuxolimab trial, which included N = 52 patients. Three dose-escalation patients achieved partial responses, one with hepatocellular carcinoma and two with cutaneous melanoma. Prior anti-PD-1, anti-PD-L1 or anti-CTLA-4 therapy was permitted, and checkpoint inhibitors had been received by less than 45% of dose-escalation patients. In the dose-escalation cohort, over 65% of patients were male, and the mean age was around 60 years, with a range of roughly 20 to 80. Broader findings and caveats from the paper: Antigen specificity was not determined for the clonally expanded peripheral T cells. At doses of 0.1 to 3.0 mg/kg, clonal expansion of both CD4+ and CD8+ blood T cells was observed from baseline to week 6. After ivuxolimab, expanded clones were on average more numerous among CD8+ T cells than among CD4+ T cells. Low levels of normalized T-cell clonal expansion were also shown by some nonresponding patients. In partial responders in the 0.1-3.0 mg/kg groups, normalized peripheral clonal expansion was found to be among the lowest, especially among CD8+ T cells.

For sequencing of the TCRbeta CDR3 region, genomic DNA was extracted from the sorted cells. TCRbeta CDR3 regions were sequenced using the immunoSEQ Assay. The table was pulled from immuneACCESS by TCRdb, which kept in-frame rearrangements only. Such tables lose some clones; where checked, under half of the loss comes from unresolved V genes, and the rest has no known cause. This sample holds tens of thousands of clones; 89% were observed only once. In total, the top ten clones hold approximately 0.19% of the sample. This sequence originates from an adult with an advanced solid tumor such as melanoma, head and neck, liver or kidney cancer. This sample comprised CD4+ or CD8+ T cells sorted from blood, obtained in a trial of the OX40 agonist ivuxolimab. The rearrangement joined TRBV27 to TRBJ1-5; a confident D gene designation cannot be given. The DNA reads TGTGCCAGCAGTCCCAGTCGAGATAGCAATCAGCCCCAGCATTTT. Its protein is CASSPSRDSNQPQHF.